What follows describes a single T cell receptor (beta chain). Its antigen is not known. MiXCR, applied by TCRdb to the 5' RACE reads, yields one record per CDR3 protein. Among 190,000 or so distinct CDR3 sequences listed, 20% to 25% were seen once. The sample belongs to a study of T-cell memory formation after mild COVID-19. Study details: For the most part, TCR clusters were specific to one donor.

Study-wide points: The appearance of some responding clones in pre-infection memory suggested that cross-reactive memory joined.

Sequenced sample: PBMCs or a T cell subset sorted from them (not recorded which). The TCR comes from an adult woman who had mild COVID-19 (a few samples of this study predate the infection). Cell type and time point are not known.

DNA for the CDR3: TGCGCCAGCAGGAAGTCAGCGGGGGCCTACAATGAGCAGTTCTTC. This translates into CASRKSAGAYNEQFF. The chain uses TRBV4-1 and TRBJ2-1; 8 bases line up with TRBD2. V lost 6 bases, J lost 2 bases, and 6 bases stayed unmatched. The CDR3 spans 15 residues. Germline V gene data show CDR1 as MGHRA and CDR2 as YSYEKL.